This T cell receptor (beta chain) was retrieved from a study of blood T cell repertoires in COVID-19. In the study overall: Sources were T cells, B-cell-depleted T cells, or PBMCs; the material itself was cDNA or gDNA.

The CDR3 loop spans 13 amino acids. The germline V gene has CDR1 SQVTM and CDR2 ANQGSEA. J was trimmed by 5 bases and V by 7 bases; bases with no gene match: 5. Profiling relied on immunoSEQ multiplex PCR, and the TCRdb table lists in-frame clones only, not all of them. The repertoire holds roughly 43,000 clones, with roughly 88% as singletons. The TCR comes from a human donor in a cohort sampled during active COVID-19. The donor label of this sample is uncertain. The source material was peripheral blood. The genes are TRBV29-1 and TRBJ1-4, with 9 bases that match TRBD1. CDR3 protein: CSGQQGANEKLFF. In DNA, the CDR3 is TGCAGCGGCCAACAGGGGGCCAATGAAAAACTGTTTTTT.